A selection of T cell receptor beta chains follows, all from one sample in a study of T-cell reconstitution after alpha-beta-depleted transplantation in children. One entry per CDR3 protein results from TCRdb running MiXCR on the PCR reads. The sample has about 420,000 distinct CDR3 sequences, around 15% seen once; the top ten hold approximately 28%. The material sequenced was PBMCs, mostly from graft donor cells, taken 360 days after TCRalphabeta/CD19-depleted stem cell transplant. The receptors originated from a boy in the first two years of life who had a stem cell transplant for Wiskott-Aldrich syndrome, so the T cells may come from the graft donor. Both conserved end residues are part of each CDR3. D genes are given only for firm matches. Only part of the rows carry a size: once, few, many, or a class if the clone is expanded.

v_gene	j_gene	d_gene	abundance	CDR3aa	CDR3nt
TRBV18	TRBJ2-1	-	-	CASSPRTGSYNEQFF	TGTGCCAGCTCACCCAGGACTGGCTCCTACAATGAGCAGTTCTTC
TRBV24-1	TRBJ2-2	-	-	CATSDFRKDTGELFF	TGTGCCACCAGTGATTTCCGTAAGGACACCGGGGAGCTGTTTTTT
TRBV5-1	TRBJ2-1	-	few	CASSLELMIDEQFF	TGCGCCAGCAGCTTGGAACTTATGATAGATGAGCAGTTCTTC
TRBV24-1	TRBJ2-1	TRBD2	-	CATSDFASGSSYNEQFF	TGTGCCACCAGTGATTTCGCTAGCGGGAGCTCCTACAATGAGCAGTTCTTC
TRBV28	TRBJ2-3	-	few	CPSNKDYTQYF	TGTCCCAGCAATAAGGACTATACGCAGTATTTT
TRBV9	TRBJ1-4	-	few	CASSVGAAENLFF	TGTGCCAGCAGCGTAGGAGCAGCTGAAAATCTGTTTTTT
TRBV4-1	TRBJ2-3	TRBD2	few	CASSHSPGHGLAGGTDTQYF	TGCGCCAGCAGCCACTCCCCGGGACACGGACTAGCGGGGGGCACAGATACGCAGTATTTT
TRBV18	TRBJ2-7	TRBD2	-	CASSPQLTSGGAKEQYF	TGTGCCAGCTCACCACAACTGACTAGCGGGGGGGCGAAAGAGCAGTACTTC
TRBV4-3	TRBJ2-5	-	-	CASSQEGLYGETQYF	TGCGCCAGCAGCCAAGAAGGCCTCTACGGAGAGACCCAGTACTTC
TRBV6-2/TRBV6-3	TRBJ2-2	TRBD1	-	CASSYSARGRTGELFF	TGTGCCAGCAGTTACTCGGCCAGGGGGCGAACCGGGGAGCTGTTTTTT
TRBV9	TRBJ2-3	-	-	CASSVGATDTQYF	TGTGCCAGCAGCGTAGGGGCAACGGATACGCAGTATTTT
TRBV12-3/TRBV12-4	TRBJ2-5	TRBD2	few	CASSRGGGQETQYF	TGTGCCAGCAGCCGGGGGGGGGGCCAAGAGACCCAGTACTTC
TRBV28	TRBJ2-1	-	-	CASSLGWGNEQFF	TGTGCCAGCAGTTTGGGTTGGGGGAATGAGCAGTTCTTC
TRBV6-1	TRBJ2-3	TRBD1	-	CATQKGQGTDTQYF	TGTGCCACTCAAAAGGGACAGGGCACAGATACGCAGTATTTT
TRBV5-8	TRBJ1-3	TRBD1	few	CASSLAGGQGRKNTIYF	TGTGCCAGCAGCTTGGCCGGTGGACAGGGGAGGAAGAACACCATATATTTT
TRBV24-1	TRBJ2-2	-	many	CATSDFPATGELFF	TGTGCCACCAGTGATTTTCCCGCCACCGGGGAGCTGTTTTTT
TRBV5-5	TRBJ2-7	TRBD2	-	CASRGRVGSNEQYF	TGTGCCAGCAGAGGGAGGGTGGGGAGTAACGAGCAGTACTTC
TRBV6-5	TRBJ2-3	-	few	CASSIGQFSDTQYF	TGTGCCAGCAGTATAGGACAGTTCTCAGATACGCAGTATTTT
TRBV20-1	TRBJ2-5	-	-	CSAPDRKQETQYF	TGCAGTGCACCGGACAGAAAGCAAGAGACCCAGTACTTC
TRBV20-1	TRBJ2-3	-	few	CSARVPGVTQYF	TGCAGTGCTAGAGTTCCGGGTGTTACGCAGTATTTT
TRBV5-1	TRBJ2-5	TRBD1	-	CASSLSGTGFKETQYF	TGCGCCAGCAGCTTGTCCGGGACAGGGTTCAAAGAGACCCAGTACTTC
TRBV10-3	TRBJ2-5	-	-	CAISDGRYQETQYF	TGTGCCATCAGTGACGGACGGTACCAAGAGACCCAGTACTTC